This entry concerns a single T cell receptor (beta chain). Looked up from germline, CDR1 is SQVTM and CDR2 is ANQGSEA. The V segment lost 2 bases and the J segment 5 bases; nucleotides outside the gene matches: 8. CDR3 length: 14 residues. This specimen comes from a study of control samples from healthy donors and cancer patients. Measured with immunoSEQ multiplex PCR; TCRdb has only the in-frame clones, and not every one. The table lists approximately 110,000 clones, approximately 89% of them singletons. The sample consisted of blood. This chain joins TRBV29-1 and TRBJ2-7; 8 positions match TRBD2. This receptor was identified in a young woman in good health. The CDR3 protein is CSVESWTSPDEQYF. The CDR3 nucleotides read TGCAGCGTTGAATCTTGGACTAGCCCGGACGAGCAGTACTTC.